The 6 T cell receptor beta chains reported below all come from one sample, sequenced in a study of T cell clones after liver transplantation (dated by TCRdb to about 2019). The method behind the library was the immunoSEQ multiplex PCR assay. Imported from immuneACCESS, the table was reduced by TCRdb to in-frame sequences with V and J called. These copies leave out some clones; in studies compared against another copy, an unresolved V gene accounts for under half, and the cause of the remainder is not known. The sample profile shows more than 75,000 clones; 70% to 85% of them were found once. The top ten constitute 0.45% to 0.55% of the sample. The sequencing used CD4+ T cells from blood, collected approximately 3.5 years after liver transplant. The receptors derive from a human patient who received a liver transplant. Because of the transplant, the T cells may be the graft donor's rather than the patient's own.

The chain carries TRBV15 and TRBJ2-3; 7 positions agree with TRBD1. Germline CDR1 reads LNHNV; CDR2 reads YYDKDF (reference sequence). This CDR3 is built from 17 residues. Losses at the gene ends were 1 base for V and 0 bases for J; bases not matched to a gene: 7. The CDR3 sequence: CATSRVVTGSSTDTQYF. CDR3 DNA: TGTGCCACCAGCAGAGTGGTGACAGGGTCTAGCACAGATACGCAGTATTTT.

V usage is TRBV28 and J usage is TRBJ1-2; D perhaps matches TRBD1 (6 bases). The germline V and J ends were trimmed by 4 bases and 5 bases, with 8 bases remaining between them. This CDR3 comprises 12 residues. The germline gives CDR1 MDHEN, CDR2 SYDVKM. Written as DNA, the CDR3 is TGTGCCAGCAGTTCCCAGGGGTATGGCTACACCTTC. Protein sequence: CASSSQGYGYTF.

This clone has only one observation. The chain combines TRBV5-1 with TRBJ2-1, with D perhaps given as TRBD1 or TRBD2 (5 bases each). The CDR3 has 17 residues. The germline V and J ends were trimmed by 1 base and 0 bases, with 14 bases remaining between them. Looked up from germline, CDR1 is SGHRS and CDR2 is YFSETQ. CDR3 nucleotides: TGCGCCAGCAGCTTGAGGGGAGTCGGGGCCTCCTACAATGAGCAGTTCTTC. This translates into CASSLRGVGASYNEQFF.

This clone appeared a few times. The genes are TRBV19 and TRBJ1-2; TRBD1 agrees at 9 bases. V shed 1 base, J shed 8 bases, and the junction held 8 bases outside the gene matches. Germline V CDR1 and CDR2: LNHDA, SQIVND (reference sequence). This CDR3 has 15 amino acids. This chain's CDR3 is CASSIATGTGSGYTF. The CDR3 DNA sequence: TGTGCCAGTAGTATAGCGACCGGGACAGGGAGCGGCTACACCTTC.

The rearrangement joins TRBV29-1 to TRBJ1-1, with D perhaps matching TRBD1 (5 bases). V was cut by 2 bases and J by 12 bases, with 16 bases left in between. The CDR3 totals 12 residues. The germline V gene has CDR1 SQVTM and CDR2 ANQGSEA. CDR3 DNA: TGCAGCGTTGAAAGTCGAACAAGGGGATCTTTCTTT. It translates to CSVESRTRGSFF.

The CDR3 protein is CAGSTGTSNYGYTF. The CDR3 DNA follows: TGTGCCGGTTCTACAGGGACGTCCAACTATGGCTACACCTTC. The chain joins TRBV19 to TRBJ1-2; D is possibly TRBD1 (6 bases). Germline assignment: CDR1 LNHDA and CDR2 SQIVND (reference sequence). V was cut by 11 bases and J by 2 bases, with 18 bases left in between. There are 14 residues in the CDR3.